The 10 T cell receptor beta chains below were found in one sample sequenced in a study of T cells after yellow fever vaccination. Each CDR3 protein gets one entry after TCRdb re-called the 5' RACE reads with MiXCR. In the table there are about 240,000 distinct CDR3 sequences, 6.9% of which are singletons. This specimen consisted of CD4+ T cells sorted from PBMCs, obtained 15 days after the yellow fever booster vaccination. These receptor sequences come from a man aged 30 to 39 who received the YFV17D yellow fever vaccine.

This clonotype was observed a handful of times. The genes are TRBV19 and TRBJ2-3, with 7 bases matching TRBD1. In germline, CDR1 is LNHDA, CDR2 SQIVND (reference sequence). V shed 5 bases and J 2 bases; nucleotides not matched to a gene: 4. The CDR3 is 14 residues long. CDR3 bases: TGTGCCAGTAGTTTTGGGACAGCCACAGATACGCAGTATTTT. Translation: CASSFGTATDTQYF.

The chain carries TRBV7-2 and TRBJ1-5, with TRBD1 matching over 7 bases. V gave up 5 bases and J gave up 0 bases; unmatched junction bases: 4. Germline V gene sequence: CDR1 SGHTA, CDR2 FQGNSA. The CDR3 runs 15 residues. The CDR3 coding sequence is TGTGCCAGCAGCCATGGGACAGATAGCAATCAGCCCCAGCATTTT. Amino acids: CASSHGTDSNQPQHF.

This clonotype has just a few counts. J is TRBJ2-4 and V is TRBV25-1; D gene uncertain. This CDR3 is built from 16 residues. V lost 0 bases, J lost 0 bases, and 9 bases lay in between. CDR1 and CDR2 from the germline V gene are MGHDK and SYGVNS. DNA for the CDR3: TGTGCCAGCAGTGAATATGGCACCCTAGCCAAAAACATTCAGTACTTC. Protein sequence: CASSEYGTLAKNIQYF. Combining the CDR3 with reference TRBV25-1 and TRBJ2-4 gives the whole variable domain EADIYQTPRYLVIGTGKKITLECSQTMGHDKMYWYQQDPGMELHLIHYSYGVNSTEKGDLSSESTVSRIRTEHFPLTLESARPSHTSQYLCASSEYGTLAKNIQYFGAGTRLSVL.

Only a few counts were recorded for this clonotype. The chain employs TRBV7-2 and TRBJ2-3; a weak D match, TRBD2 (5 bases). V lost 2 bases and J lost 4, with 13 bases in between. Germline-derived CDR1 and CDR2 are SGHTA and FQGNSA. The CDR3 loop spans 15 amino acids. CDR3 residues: CASSLSGPVSDTQYF. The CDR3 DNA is TGTGCCAGCAGCTTAAGCGGTCCCGTATCAGATACGCAGTATTTT.

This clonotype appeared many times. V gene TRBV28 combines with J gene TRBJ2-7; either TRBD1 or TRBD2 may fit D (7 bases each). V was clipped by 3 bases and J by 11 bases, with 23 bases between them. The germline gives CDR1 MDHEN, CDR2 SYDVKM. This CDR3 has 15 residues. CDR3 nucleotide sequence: TGTGCCAGCAGTTTGCTTAGGGGGCTAGCGGTAAAGAAGTACTTC. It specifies CASSLLRGLAVKKYF.

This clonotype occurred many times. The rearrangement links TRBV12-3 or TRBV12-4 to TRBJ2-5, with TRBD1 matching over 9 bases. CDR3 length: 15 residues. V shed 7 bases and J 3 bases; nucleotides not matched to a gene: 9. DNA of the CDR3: TGTGCCAGCACCCTAGGGGGACAGGGTAAAGAGACCCAGTACTTC. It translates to CASTLGGQGKETQYF.

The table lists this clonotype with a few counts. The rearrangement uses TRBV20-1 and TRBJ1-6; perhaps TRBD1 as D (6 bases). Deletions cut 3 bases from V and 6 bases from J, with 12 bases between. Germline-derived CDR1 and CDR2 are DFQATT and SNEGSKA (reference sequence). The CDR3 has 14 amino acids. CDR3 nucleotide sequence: TGCAGTGCTAGCGGCGGGACAACTAATTCACCCCTCCACTTT. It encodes CSASGGTTNSPLHF.

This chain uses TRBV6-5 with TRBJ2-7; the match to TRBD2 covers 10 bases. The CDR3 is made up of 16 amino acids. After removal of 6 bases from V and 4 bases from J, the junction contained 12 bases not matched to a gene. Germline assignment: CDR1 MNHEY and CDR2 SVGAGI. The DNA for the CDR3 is TGTGCCAGCAGCCCCTGGGCTAGCGGGAGAAAGTACGAGCAGTACTTC. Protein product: CASSPWASGRKYEQYF.

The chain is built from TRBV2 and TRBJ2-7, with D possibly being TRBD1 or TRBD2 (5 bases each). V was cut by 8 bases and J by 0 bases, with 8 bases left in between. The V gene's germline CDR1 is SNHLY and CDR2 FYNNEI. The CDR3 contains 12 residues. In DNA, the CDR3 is TGTGCCAGCCTGGGACGCTCCTACGAGCAGTACTTC. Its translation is CASLGRSYEQYF.

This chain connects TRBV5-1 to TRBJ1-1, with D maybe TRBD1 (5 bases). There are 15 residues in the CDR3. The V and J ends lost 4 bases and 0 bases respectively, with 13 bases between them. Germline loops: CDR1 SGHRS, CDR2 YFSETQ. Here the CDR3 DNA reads TGCGCCAGCAGCCGGATCAGGGCGATGAACACTGAAGCTTTCTTT. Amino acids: CASSRIRAMNTEAFF.